This note documents a single T cell receptor (beta chain) sequence. Its antigen is as yet unknown. Healthy bone marrow donors supplied every sample. The sample originates from a study of cytomegalovirus exposure and HLA in healthy donors. Study-level background: There were 350 to 400 genotyped donors. Of these, 81% fell in the genetic ancestry cluster associated with self-reported Caucasian donors.

The CDR3 has 17 residues. Germline V gene sequence: CDR1 SGHRS, CDR2 YFSETQ. J lost 2 bases, V lost 0 bases, and 9 bases had no gene match. General study results and limits: What a later analysis reportedly showed was that an Asian-associated ancestry cluster had fewer N-insertions than the approximately 670-donor mean. Several of the most significant clusters were apparently associated with common viral pathogens in a later analysis.

PCR amplification relied on 60 Vbeta primers (plus 13 Jbeta primers). The protocol was immunoSEQ multiplex PCR, while the TCRdb copy is restricted to in-frame clones and leaves out a portion. Among roughly 110,000 clones, around 75% were seen once, and the ten largest hold over 2.5%. The chain employs TRBV5-1 and TRBJ2-5; 8 bases fit TRBD2. The sample comprised PBMCs. The sequence derives from a female donor in good health and CMV-seronegative. CDR3 protein: CASSLAPLADPQETQYF. DNA for the CDR3: TGCGCCAGCAGCTTGGCCCCACTAGCGGATCCTCAAGAGACCCAGTACTTC. The full variable domain, in which reference TRBV5-1 and TRBJ2-5 provide the parts outside the CDR3, is KAGVTQTPRYLIKTRGQQVTLSCSPISGHRSVSWYQQTPGQGLQFLFEYFSETQRNKGNFPGRFSGRQFSNSRSEMNVSTLELGDSALYLCASSLAPLADPQETQYFGPGTRLLVL.